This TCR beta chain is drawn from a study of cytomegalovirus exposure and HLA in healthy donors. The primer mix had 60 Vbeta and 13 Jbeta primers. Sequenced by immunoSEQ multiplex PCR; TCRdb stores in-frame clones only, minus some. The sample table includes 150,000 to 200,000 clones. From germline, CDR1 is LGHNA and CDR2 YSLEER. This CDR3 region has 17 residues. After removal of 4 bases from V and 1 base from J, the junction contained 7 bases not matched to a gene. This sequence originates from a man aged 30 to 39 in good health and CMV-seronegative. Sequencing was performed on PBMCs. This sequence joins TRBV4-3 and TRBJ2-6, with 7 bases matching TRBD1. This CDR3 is CASSRMAGGSGANVLTF. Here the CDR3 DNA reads TGCGCCAGCAGCCGTATGGCAGGGGGATCTGGGGCCAACGTCCTGACTTTC.